This TCR beta chain was identified during a study of metastatic and nonmetastatic thyroid tumors. Turning to the study itself: Repertoire comparisons spanned blood and tumor or nodule tissue from malignant and benign thyroid patients. General observations from the study: The reported finding was significantly higher TCR beta diversity in malignant thyroid tumors relative to benign nodules, in blood and tumor.

Prior to thyroid surgery, none of the patients had received any treatment. This clone came up many times. Antigen unknown. In the original analysis: Clinicopathological groups of papillary thyroid cancer showed CDR3 differences that were used to build a distant-metastasis classifier. MiXCR re-clonotyped the PCR reads for TCRdb. TCRdb's processing, not the authors' own work, is the source of the V and J calls. The data show 60,000 to 85,000 clones, around 19% seen once. Sequencing was performed on blood. This receptor was obtained from a female donor with papillary thyroid cancer or a benign thyroid nodule (not recorded which). Some clones in this sample may be carry-over from other donors' samples.

The CDR3 loop reads CASRAGTKTYEQYF. The CDR3 DNA sequence: TGTGCCAGCAGGGCCGGGACCAAGACCTACGAGCAGTACTTC. The chain uses TRBV7-9 and TRBJ2-7; either TRBD1 or TRBD2 may fit D (5 bases each). With 6 bases removed from V and 2 bases from J, the gap between germline ends came to 14 bases. The V gene's germline CDR1 is SEHNR and CDR2 FQNEAQ (reference sequence). This CDR3 is built from 14 residues.